What follows is one TCR beta chain and its context. Its specificity is unknown. The CDR3 consists of 12 residues. CDR1 MDHEN and CDR2 SYDVKM come from the germline V gene. V lost 5 bases, J lost 7 bases, and 4 bases stayed unmatched. Both 60 Vbeta primers and 13 Jbeta primers went into the PCR. Method: immunoSEQ multiplex PCR; TCRdb's copy keeps in-frame clones and lacks some. The sample lists a few hundred thousand clones, about 80% occurring once. The data stem from a study of cytomegalovirus exposure and HLA in healthy donors. Study-wide findings and caveats: Most of the TCR beta V segments (in an earlier analysis) were productive either about 87% or about 30% of the time.

This clonotype originated in a girl aged 2-9 years in good health and CMV-seronegative. Sample: PBMCs. The chain carries TRBV28 and TRBJ1-1, with 7 bases lining up with TRBD1. The CDR3 bases are TGTGCCAGCAGTCCAGACAGGGTTGAAGCTTTCTTT. Translating it yields CASSPDRVEAFF. The complete variable domain, with remaining parts taken from reference TRBV28 and TRBJ1-1, reads DVKVTQSSRYLVKRTGEKVFLECVQDMDHENMFWYRQDPGLGLRLIYFSYDVKMKEKGDIPEGYSVSREKKERFSLILESASTNQTSMYLCASSPDRVEAFFGQGTRLTVV.